This TCR beta chain was captured in a study of Graves' ophthalmopathy and Graves' hyperthyroidism. The wider study: Researchers obtained peripheral blood at initial diagnosis, before any treatment had begun.

For repertoire sequencing, the TCR beta CDR3 regions were amplified from RNA transcripts. An opening RT-PCR round employed HTBI primers and preceded a second-round multiplex PCR. In TCRdb, the multiplex PCR reads were re-called with MiXCR into one record per CDR3 protein. The table shows about 480,000 distinct CDR3 sequences, with about an eighth occurring only once. This clonotype occurred many times. The CDR3 is made up of 12 amino acids. V was cut by 5 bases and J by 0 bases, with 7 bases left in between. Germline CDR1 reads DFQATT; CDR2 reads SNEGSKA (reference sequence). This receptor was taken from a woman aged 25-40 years with Graves' ophthalmopathy. The rearrangement uses TRBV20-1 and TRBJ1-1; D gene unclear. The sample was blood. The CDR3 DNA sequence: TGCAGTGCTTCTCAAATGAACACTGAAGCTTTCTTT. Translated: CSASQMNTEAFF.